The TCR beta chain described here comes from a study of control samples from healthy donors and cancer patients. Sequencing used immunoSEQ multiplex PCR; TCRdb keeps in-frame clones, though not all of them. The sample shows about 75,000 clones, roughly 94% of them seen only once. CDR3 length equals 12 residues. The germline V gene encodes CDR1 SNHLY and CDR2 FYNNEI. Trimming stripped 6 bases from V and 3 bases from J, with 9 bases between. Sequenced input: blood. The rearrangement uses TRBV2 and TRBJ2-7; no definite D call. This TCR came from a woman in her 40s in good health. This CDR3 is CASSPRVYEQYF. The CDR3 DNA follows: TGTGCCAGCAGCCCTAGGGTCTACGAGCAGTACTTC.